These 10 T cell receptor beta chains came from one sample sequenced in a study of T-cell memory formation after mild COVID-19. TCRdb re-derived calls from the 5' RACE reads in MiXCR, one entry per CDR3 protein. The sample includes about half a million distinct CDR3 sequences, approximately 18% of them seen just once. Sequences were obtained from PBMCs or a T cell subset sorted from them (not recorded which). Source of these receptors: an adult woman who had mild COVID-19 (a few samples of this study predate the infection). Cell type and time point are not known.

This clonotype came up a few times. In nucleotides, the CDR3 is TGCAGCGCCTTGGGACAGGATAACTATGGCTACACCTTC. This translates into CSALGQDNYGYTF. V usage is TRBV29-1 and J usage is TRBJ1-2; 8 positions match TRBD1. This CDR3 is built from 13 residues. Trimming took 7 bases from V and 1 from J; bases not matched to a gene: 5. Germline V gene sequence: CDR1 SQVTM, CDR2 ANQGSEA.

The V call is TRBV7-4, the J call TRBJ1-3, with D uncertain. This CDR3 comprises 14 residues. V was shortened by 2 bases and J by 7 bases, with 12 bases between the two germline ends. From germline, CDR1 is SGHVT and CDR2 SQSDAQ. CDR3 in amino acids: CASSLRVNGNTIYF. The CDR3 DNA is TGTGCCAGCAGCTTACGGGTTAACGGGAACACCATATATTTT.

This chain uses TRBV10-3 with TRBJ2-1, with 12 bases lining up with TRBD1. The CDR3 is 16 residues long. The V and J ends lost 5 bases and 2 bases, in that order; junction bases with no gene match: 4. Germline V lookup: CDR1 ENHRY, CDR2 SYGVKD. CDR3 nucleotide sequence: TGTGCCATCAGTAACCGGGACAGGGGGCCCTACAATGAGCAGTTCTTC. It is translated as CAISNRDRGPYNEQFF.

This clonotype was counted between two and nine times. The chain links TRBV29-1 to TRBJ1-1, with a tentative D call TRBD1 (6 bases). Trimming cost V 7 bases and J 4 bases, with 13 bases left between them. Germline assignment: CDR1 SQVTM and CDR2 ANQGSEA. The CDR3 is 12 amino acids. The CDR3 loop is CSAGTTRTEAFF. CDR3 coding DNA: TGCAGCGCTGGGACAACGCGCACTGAAGCTTTCTTT.

The rearrangement joins TRBV3-1 to TRBJ2-4; 8 positions agree with TRBD1. This CDR3 is 18 amino acids long. V was pared by 0 bases and J by 5 bases, with 12 bases of the junction left unmatched. Germline CDR1 is LGHDT and CDR2 is YNNKEL (reference sequence). Here the CDR3 DNA reads TGTGCCAGCAGCCAAGAGTACCCCAGGGGGCACTGGGAAAACATTCAGTACTTC. This encodes CASSQEYPRGHWENIQYF.

This clonotype was picked up a small number of times. The chain uses TRBV24-1 and TRBJ2-7; D perhaps matches TRBD2 (6 bases). CDR1 and CDR2 from the germline V gene are KGHDR and SFDVKD. The ends were cut back, 4 bases at V and 1 base at J, with 13 bases in the middle. The CDR3 sequence is 15 residues long. The CDR3 reads CATSDAMGGSYEQYF. CDR3 bases: TGTGCCACCAGTGACGCCATGGGGGGTTCCTACGAGCAGTACTTC.

This clonotype was picked up a small number of times. In DNA, the CDR3 is TGTGCCAGCAGCTGGGGACTAGCGGCAATCACAGATACGCAGTATTTT. Protein product: CASSWGLAAITDTQYF. The rearrangement joins TRBV7-9 to TRBJ2-3, with TRBD2 identical over 11 bases. Germline V gene sequence: CDR1 SEHNR, CDR2 FQNEAQ (reference sequence). Unmatched junction bases numbered 5, after V lost 4 bases and J lost 2 bases. The CDR3 is 16 residues long.

The V and J genes are TRBV5-4 and TRBJ2-5, with 10 nucleotides matching TRBD2. Germline CDR1 and CDR2: SGHNT and YYREEE (reference sequence). The CDR3 spans 15 residues. V lost 2 bases to trimming and J lost 5 bases; unmatched junction nucleotides: 6. The chain's CDR3 is CASSLQRGGSETQYF. For the CDR3, the DNA is TGTGCCAGCAGCTTACAGCGGGGGGGCTCGGAGACCCAGTACTTC.

This clonotype was detected a few times. V usage is TRBV27 and J usage is TRBJ1-5; D perhaps matches TRBD1 (6 bases). The CDR3 runs 13 residues. The V end lost 6 bases, the J end lost 7 bases, and 13 bases lay between the germline ends. Germline lookup yields CDR1 MNHEY and CDR2 SMNVEV (reference sequence). Here the CDR3 DNA reads TGTGCCAGCAGCGTCAGGGGCGGGCAGCCCCAGCATTTT. It codes for CASSVRGGQPQHF.

The V call is TRBV9, the J call TRBJ1-2, with 9 bases that match TRBD1. CDR1 is SGDLS, CDR2 YYNGEE, per germline. J gave up 8 bases and V 0 bases, and 8 bases lay outside the gene matches. This CDR3 region has 15 residues. CDR3 residues: CASSVEEQGAKGYTF. The CDR3 DNA is TGTGCCAGCAGCGTAGAGGAACAGGGGGCGAAGGGCTACACCTTC.